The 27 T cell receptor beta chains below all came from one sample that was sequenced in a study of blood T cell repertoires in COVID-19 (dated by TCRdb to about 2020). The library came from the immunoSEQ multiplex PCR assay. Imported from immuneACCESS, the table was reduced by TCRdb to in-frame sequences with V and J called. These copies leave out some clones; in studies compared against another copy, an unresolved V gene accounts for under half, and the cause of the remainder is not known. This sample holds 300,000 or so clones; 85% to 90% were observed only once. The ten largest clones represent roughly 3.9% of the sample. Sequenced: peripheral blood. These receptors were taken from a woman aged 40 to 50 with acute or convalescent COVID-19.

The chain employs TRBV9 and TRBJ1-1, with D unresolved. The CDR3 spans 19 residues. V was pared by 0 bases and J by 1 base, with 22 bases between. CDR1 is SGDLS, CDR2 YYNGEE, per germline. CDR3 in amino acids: CASSVATPGPGGGNTEAFF. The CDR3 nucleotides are TGTGCCAGCAGCGTAGCTACTCCGGGTCCGGGCGGAGGGAACACTGAAGCTTTCTTT.

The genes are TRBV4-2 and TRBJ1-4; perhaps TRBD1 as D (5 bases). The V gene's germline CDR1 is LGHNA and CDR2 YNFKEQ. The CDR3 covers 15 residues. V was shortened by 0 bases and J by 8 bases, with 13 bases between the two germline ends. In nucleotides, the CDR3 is TGTGCCAGCAGCCAAGATGCGGACAAAGGGGAAAAACTGTTTTTT. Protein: CASSQDADKGEKLFF.

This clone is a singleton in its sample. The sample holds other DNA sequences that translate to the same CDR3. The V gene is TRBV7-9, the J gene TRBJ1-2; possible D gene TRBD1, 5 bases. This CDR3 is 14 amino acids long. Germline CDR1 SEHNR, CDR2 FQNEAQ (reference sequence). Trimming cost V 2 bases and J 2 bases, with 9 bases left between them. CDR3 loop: CASSLSQGNYGYTF. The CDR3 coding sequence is TGTGCCAGCAGCTTAAGCCAGGGCAACTATGGCTACACCTTC.

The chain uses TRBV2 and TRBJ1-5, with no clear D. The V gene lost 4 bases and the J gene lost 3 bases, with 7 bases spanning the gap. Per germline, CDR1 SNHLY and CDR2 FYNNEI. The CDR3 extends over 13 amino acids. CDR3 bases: TGTGCCAGCAGTGTCTCGTCCAATCAGCCCCAGCATTTT. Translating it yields CASSVSSNQPQHF.

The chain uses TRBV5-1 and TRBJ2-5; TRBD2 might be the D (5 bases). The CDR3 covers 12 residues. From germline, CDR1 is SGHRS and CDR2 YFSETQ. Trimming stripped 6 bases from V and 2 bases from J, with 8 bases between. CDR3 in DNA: TGCGCCAGCACCACGGGGCAAGAGACCCAGTACTTC. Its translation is CASTTGQETQYF.

As DNA, the CDR3 is TGTGCCAGCACCACACAGGTTGGGGATACGCAGTATTTT. It yields the protein CASTTQVGDTQYF. The J gene is TRBJ2-3, the V gene TRBV12-3 or TRBV12-4; tentative D call: TRBD1 (5 bases). The CDR3 loop spans 13 amino acids. V shed 7 bases and J shed 6 bases, with 14 bases lying between them.

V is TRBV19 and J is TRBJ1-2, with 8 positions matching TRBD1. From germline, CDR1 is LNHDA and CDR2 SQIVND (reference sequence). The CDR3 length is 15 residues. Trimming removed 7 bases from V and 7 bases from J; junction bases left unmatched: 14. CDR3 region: CASKETGVLLGGYTF. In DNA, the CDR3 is TGTGCCAGTAAGGAGACAGGGGTGTTGTTGGGTGGCTACACCTTC. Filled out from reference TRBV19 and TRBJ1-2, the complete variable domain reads DGGITQSPKYLFRKEGQNVTLSCEQNLNHDAMYWYRQDPGQGLRLIYYSQIVNDFQKGDIAEGYSVSREKKESFPLTVTSAQKNPTAFYLCASKETGVLLGGYTFGSGTRLTVV.

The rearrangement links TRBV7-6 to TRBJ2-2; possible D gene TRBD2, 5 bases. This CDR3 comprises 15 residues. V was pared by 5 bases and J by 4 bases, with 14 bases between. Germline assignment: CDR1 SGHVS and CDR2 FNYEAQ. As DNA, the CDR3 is TGTGCCAGCAGCCGAAGGGCGGGTGTCACCGGGGAGCTGTTTTTT. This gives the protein CASSRRAGVTGELFF. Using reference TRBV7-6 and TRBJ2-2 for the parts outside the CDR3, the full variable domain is GAGVSQSPRYKVTKRGQDVALRCDPISGHVSLYWYRQALGQGPEFLTYFNYEAQQDKSGLPNDRFSAERPEGSISTLTIQRTEQRDSAMYRCASSRRAGVTGELFFGEGSRLTVL.

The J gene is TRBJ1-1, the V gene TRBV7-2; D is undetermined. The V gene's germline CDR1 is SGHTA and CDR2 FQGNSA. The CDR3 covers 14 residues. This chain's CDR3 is CGISLGFGYTEAFF. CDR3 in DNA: TGTGGTATCTCCCTCGGTTTCGGGTACACTGAAGCTTTCTTT. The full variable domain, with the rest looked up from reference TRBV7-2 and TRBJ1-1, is GAGVSQSPSNKVTEKGKDVELRCDPISGHTALYWYRQSLGQGLEFLIYFQGNSAPDKSGLPSDRFSAERTGGSVSTLTIQRTQQEDSAVYLCGISLGFGYTEAFFGQGTRLTVV.

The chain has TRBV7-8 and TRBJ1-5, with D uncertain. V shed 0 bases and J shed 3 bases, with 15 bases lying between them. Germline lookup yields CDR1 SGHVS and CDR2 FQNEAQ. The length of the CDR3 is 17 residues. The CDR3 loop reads CASSLALVGGNNQPQHF. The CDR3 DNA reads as TGTGCCAGCAGCTTAGCGCTAGTAGGAGGGAACAATCAGCCCCAGCATTTT.

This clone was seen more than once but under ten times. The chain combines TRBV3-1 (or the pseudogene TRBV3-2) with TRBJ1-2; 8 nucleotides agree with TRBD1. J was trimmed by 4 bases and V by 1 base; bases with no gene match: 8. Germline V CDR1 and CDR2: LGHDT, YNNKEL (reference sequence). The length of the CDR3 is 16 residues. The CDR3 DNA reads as TGTGCCAGCAGCCAAGCCGCAGGACAGGGCGGCTATGGCTACACCTTC. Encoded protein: CASSQAAGQGGYGYTF.

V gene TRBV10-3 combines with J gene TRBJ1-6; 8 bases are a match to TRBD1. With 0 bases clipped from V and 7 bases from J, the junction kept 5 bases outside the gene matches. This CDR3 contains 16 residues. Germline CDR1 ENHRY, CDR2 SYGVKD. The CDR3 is CAISESGTGLNSPLHF. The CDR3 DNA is TGTGCCATCAGTGAGTCAGGGACAGGATTAAATTCACCCCTCCACTTT.

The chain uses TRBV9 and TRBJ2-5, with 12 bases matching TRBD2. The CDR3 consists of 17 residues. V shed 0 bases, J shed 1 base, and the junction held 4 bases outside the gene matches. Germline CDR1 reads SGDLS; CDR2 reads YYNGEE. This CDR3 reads CASSVGGLAGLQETQYF. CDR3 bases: TGTGCCAGCAGCGTAGGAGGACTAGCGGGGCTCCAAGAGACCCAGTACTTC.

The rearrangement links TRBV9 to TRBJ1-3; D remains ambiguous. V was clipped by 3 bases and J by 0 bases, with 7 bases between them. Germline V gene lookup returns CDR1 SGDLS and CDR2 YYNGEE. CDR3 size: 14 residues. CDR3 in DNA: TGTGCCAGCAGCGCAACACCCTCTGGAAACACCATATATTTT. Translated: CASSATPSGNTIYF.

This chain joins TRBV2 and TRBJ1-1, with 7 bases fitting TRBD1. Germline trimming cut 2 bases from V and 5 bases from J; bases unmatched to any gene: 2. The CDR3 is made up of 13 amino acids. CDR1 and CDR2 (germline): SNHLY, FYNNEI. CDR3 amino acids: CASSEQGVTEAFF. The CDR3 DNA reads TGTGCCAGCAGTGAACAGGGGGTTACTGAAGCTTTCTTT.

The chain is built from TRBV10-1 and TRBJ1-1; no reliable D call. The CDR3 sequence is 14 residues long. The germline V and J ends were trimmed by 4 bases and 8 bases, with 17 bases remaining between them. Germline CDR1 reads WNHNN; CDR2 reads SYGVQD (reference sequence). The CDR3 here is CASSGRPNLEEAFF. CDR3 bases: TGCGCCAGCAGTGGCAGACCTAACCTGGAGGAAGCTTTCTTT.

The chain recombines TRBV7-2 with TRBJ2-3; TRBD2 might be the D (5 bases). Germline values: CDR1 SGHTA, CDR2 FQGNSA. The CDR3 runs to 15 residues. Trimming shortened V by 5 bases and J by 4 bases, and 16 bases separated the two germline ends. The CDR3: CASSPGGPAADTQYF. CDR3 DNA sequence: TGTGCCAGCAGCCCCGGAGGACCCGCGGCAGATACGCAGTATTTT.

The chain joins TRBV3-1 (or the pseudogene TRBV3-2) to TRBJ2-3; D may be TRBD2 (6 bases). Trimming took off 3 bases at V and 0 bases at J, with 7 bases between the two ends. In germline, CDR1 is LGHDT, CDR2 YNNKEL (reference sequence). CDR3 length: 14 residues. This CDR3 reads CASSQAGSTDTQYF. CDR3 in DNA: TGTGCCAGCAGCCAGGCGGGGAGCACAGATACGCAGTATTTT.

The CDR3 DNA follows: TGTGCCAGCAGCCCTACCAGGGGACAGAACTATGGCTACACCTTC. This encodes CASSPTRGQNYGYTF. V gene TRBV9 combines with J gene TRBJ1-2; 7 nucleotides line up with TRBD1. The CDR3 is 15 amino acids. Germline V gene data show CDR1 as SGDLS and CDR2 as YYNGEE. With 4 bases clipped from V and 2 bases from J, the junction kept 8 bases outside the gene matches. Complete variable domain (other parts from reference TRBV9 and TRBJ1-2): DSGVTQTPKHLITATGQRVTLRCSPRSGDLSVYWYQQSLDQGLQFLIQYYNGEERAKGNILERFSAQQFPDLHSELNLSSLELGDSALYFCASSPTRGQNYGYTFGSGTRLTVV.

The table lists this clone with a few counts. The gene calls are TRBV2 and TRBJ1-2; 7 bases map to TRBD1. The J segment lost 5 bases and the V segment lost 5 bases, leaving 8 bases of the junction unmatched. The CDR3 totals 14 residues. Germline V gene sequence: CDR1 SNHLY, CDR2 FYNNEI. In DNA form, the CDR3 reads TGTGCCAGCAGTTCAGGGGGAGCCCCTTATGGCTACACCTTC. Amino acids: CASSSGGAPYGYTF.

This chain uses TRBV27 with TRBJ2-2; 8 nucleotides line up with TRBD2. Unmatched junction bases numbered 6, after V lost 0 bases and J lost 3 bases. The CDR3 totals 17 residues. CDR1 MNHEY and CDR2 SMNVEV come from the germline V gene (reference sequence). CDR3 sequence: CASSLSAGVTYTGELFF. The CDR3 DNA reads TGTGCCAGCAGTTTATCAGCGGGGGTTACCTACACCGGGGAGCTGTTTTTT.

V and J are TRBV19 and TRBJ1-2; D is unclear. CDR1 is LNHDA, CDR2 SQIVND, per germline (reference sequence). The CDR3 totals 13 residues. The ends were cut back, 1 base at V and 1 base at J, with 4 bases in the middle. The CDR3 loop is CASSIASNYGYTF. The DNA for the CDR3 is TGTGCCAGTAGTATAGCCAGTAACTATGGCTACACCTTC.

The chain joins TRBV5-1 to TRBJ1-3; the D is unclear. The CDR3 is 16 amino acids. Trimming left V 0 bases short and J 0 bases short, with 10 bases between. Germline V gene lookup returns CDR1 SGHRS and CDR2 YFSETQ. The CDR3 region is CASSLGGLNSGNTIYF. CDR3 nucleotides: TGCGCCAGCAGCTTGGGCGGGTTGAACTCTGGAAACACCATATATTTT.

The CDR3 here is CASSQVAQGQGFTGELFF. DNA of the CDR3: TGCGCCAGCAGCCAAGTCGCCCAGGGACAGGGGTTCACCGGGGAGCTGTTTTTT. The rearrangement joins TRBV4-1 to TRBJ2-2, with 10 nucleotides matching TRBD1. J was trimmed by 4 bases and V by 1 base; bases with no gene match: 9. The CDR3 totals 18 residues. Germline V lookup: CDR1 MGHRA, CDR2 YSYEKL.

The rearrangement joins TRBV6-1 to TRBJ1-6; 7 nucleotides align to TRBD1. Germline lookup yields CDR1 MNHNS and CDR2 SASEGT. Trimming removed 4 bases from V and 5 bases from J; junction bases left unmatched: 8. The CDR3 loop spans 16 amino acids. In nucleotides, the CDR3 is TGTGCCAGCAGTGGTACCGGGACAGCAAATAATTCACCCCTCCACTTT. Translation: CASSGTGTANNSPLHF.

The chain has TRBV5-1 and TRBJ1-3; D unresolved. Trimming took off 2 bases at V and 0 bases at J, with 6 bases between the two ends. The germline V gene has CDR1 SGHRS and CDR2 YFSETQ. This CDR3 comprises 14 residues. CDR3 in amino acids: CASSLSSSGNTIYF. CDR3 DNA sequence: TGCGCCAGCAGCTTAAGTAGCTCTGGAAACACCATATATTTT.

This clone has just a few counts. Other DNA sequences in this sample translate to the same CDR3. CDR3 sequence reads: CASSFGRAYGYTF. CDR3 sequence (DNA): TGTGCCAGCAGTTTCGGGAGGGCCTATGGCTACACCTTC. The rearrangement uses TRBV12-3 or TRBV12-4 and TRBJ1-2; D remains unclear. The V end was cut by 3 bases, the J end by 4 bases, with 9 bases between. The CDR3 is 13 residues long.